Sequencing of this T cell receptor (beta chain) was carried out in a study of PD-1 blockade in classical Hodgkin lymphoma. Study-wide results and limits: Relapsed/refractory patients reportedly had the lowest baseline TCR diversity, below newly diagnosed patients, who were below healthy donors. Patients were excluded if nivolumab began under 1 year after ASCT (the autologous transplant).

No patient escaped relapse after autologous stem cell transplantation, and brentuximab vedotin exposure varied. Complete response, partial response or progressive disease constituted the best responses recorded. V was cut by 6 bases and J by 5 bases, with 11 bases left in between. The CDR3 extends over 12 amino acids. Per the germline V gene, CDR1 is MNHNY and CDR2 is SVGAGI (reference sequence). A word on this clone: Its target is unknown.

Produced via immunoSEQ multiplex PCR; TCRdb's table is partial and in-frame only. This sample has about 100,000 clones, with 80% to 90% found just once. The chain is built from TRBV6-6 and TRBJ2-7, with D hard to call. The source was peripheral blood mononuclear cells (PBMCs), collected before the second cycle of nivolumab. The TCR sequence derives from a human donor with classical Hodgkin lymphoma. The CDR3 DNA follows: TGTGCCAGCAGCCGCCCCCCTCACGAGCAGTACTTC. It is translated as CASSRPPHEQYF.